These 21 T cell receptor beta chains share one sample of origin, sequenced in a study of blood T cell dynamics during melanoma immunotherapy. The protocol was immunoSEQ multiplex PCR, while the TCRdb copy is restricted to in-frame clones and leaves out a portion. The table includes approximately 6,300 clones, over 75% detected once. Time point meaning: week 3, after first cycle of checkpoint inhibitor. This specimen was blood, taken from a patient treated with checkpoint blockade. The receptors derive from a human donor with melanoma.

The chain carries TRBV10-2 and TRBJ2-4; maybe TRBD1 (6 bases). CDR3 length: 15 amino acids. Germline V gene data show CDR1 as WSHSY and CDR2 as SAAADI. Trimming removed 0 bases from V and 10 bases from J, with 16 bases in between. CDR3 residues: CASSESKGDLPIQYF. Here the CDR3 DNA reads TGCGCCAGCAGTGAGTCAAAGGGGGACCTCCCTATTCAGTACTTC.

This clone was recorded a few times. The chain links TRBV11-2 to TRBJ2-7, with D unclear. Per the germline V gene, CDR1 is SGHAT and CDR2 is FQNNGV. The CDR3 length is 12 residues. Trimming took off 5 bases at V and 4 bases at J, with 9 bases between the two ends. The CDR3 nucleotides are TGTGCCAGCAGCCCTAACTGGTACGAGCAGTACTTC. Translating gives CASSPNWYEQYF.

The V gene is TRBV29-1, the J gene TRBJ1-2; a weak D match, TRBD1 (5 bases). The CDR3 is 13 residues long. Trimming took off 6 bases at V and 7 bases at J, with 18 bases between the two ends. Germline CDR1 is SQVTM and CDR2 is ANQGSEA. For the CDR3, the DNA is TGCAGCGTGGACCCTGTGGGGGAAGGTGGCTACACCTTC. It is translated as CSVDPVGEGGYTF.

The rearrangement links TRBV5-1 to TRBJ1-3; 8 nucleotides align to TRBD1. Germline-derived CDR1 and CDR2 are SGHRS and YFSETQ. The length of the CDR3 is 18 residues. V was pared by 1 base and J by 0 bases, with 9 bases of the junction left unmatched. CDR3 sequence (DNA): TGCGCCAGCAGCTTGCAGGGGGCACAGGCTCCCTCTGGAAACACCATATATTTT. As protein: CASSLQGAQAPSGNTIYF.

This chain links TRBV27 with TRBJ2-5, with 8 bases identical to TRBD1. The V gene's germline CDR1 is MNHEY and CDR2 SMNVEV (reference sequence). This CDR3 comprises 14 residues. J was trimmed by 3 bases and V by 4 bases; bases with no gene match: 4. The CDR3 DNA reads TGTGCCAGCAGTTCCTGGACAGGGAAAGAGACCCAGTACTTC. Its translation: CASSSWTGKETQYF.

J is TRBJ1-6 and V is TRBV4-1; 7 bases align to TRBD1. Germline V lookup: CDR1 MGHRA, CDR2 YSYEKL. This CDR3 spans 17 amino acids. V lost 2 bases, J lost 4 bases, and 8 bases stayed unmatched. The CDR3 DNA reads TGCGCCAGCAGCCAAACAAGGACAGGACGATATAATTCACCCCTCCACTTT. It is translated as CASSQTRTGRYNSPLHF.

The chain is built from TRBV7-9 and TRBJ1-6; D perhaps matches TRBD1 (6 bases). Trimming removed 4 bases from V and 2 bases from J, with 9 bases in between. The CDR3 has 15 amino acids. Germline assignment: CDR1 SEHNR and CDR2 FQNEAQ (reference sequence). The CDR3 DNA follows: TGTGCCAGCAGCTCCCGGGACACCTATAATTCACCCCTCCACTTT. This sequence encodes CASSSRDTYNSPLHF.

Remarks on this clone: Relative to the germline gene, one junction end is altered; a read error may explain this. The CDR3 DNA reads as TGTGCCAGCAGCCTAGCGACAGGGCACGGCGAGCAGTACTTC. Translating gives CASSLATGHGEQYF. V is TRBV7-9 and J is TRBJ2-7; weak D call: TRBD1 (7 bases). CDR1 and CDR2 (germline): SEHNR, FQNEAQ (reference sequence). The CDR3 is 14 residues long. The full variable domain, its missing parts supplied by reference TRBV7-9 and TRBJ2-7, is DTGVSQNPRHKITKRGQNVTFRCDPISEHNRLYWYRQTLGQGPEFLTYFQNEAQLEKSRLLSDRFSAERPKGSFSTLEIQRTEQGDSAMYLCASSLATGHGEQYFGPGTRLTVT.

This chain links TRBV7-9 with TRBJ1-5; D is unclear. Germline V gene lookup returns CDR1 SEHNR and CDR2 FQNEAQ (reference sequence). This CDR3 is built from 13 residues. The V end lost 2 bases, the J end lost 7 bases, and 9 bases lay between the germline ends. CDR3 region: CASSLMTQQPQHF. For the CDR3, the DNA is TGTGCCAGCAGCTTAATGACACAACAGCCCCAGCATTTT.

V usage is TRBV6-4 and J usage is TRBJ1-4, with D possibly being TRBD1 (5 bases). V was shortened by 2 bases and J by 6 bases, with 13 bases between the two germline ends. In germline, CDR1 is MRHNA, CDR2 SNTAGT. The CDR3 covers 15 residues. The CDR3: CASSDPGTDDEKLFF. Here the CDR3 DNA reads TGTGCCAGCAGTGACCCCGGGACTGATGATGAAAAACTGTTTTTT.

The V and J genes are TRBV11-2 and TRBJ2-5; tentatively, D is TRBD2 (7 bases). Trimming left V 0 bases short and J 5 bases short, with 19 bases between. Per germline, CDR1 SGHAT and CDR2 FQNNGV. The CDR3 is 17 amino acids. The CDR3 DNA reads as TGTGCCAGCAGCTTAGACCGCTGGCGGGGGCCCCAGGAGACCCAGTACTTC. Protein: CASSLDRWRGPQETQYF.

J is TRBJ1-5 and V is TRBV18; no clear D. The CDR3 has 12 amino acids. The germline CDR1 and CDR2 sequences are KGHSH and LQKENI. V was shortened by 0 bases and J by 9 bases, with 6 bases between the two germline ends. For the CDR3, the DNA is TGTGCCAGCTCACCACCGGAGGGGCCCCAGCATTTT. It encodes CASSPPEGPQHF.

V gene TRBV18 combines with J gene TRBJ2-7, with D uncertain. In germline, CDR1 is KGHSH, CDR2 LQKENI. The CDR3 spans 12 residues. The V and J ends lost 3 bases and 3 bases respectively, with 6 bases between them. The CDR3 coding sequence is TGTGCCAGCTCACCGGGCGGCTACGAGCAGTACTTC. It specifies CASSPGGYEQYF.

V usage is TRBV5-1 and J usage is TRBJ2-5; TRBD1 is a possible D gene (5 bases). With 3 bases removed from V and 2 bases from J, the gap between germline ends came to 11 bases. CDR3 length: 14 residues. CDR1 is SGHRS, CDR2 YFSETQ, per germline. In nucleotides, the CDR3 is TGCGCCAGCAGCTGGCAGGGTCATCAAGAGACCCAGTACTTC. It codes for CASSWQGHQETQYF.

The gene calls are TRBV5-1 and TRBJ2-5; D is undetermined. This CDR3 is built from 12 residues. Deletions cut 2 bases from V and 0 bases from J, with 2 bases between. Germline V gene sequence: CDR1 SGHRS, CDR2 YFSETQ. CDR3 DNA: TGCGCCAGCAGCTTCAACCAAGAGACCCAGTACTTC. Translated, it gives CASSFNQETQYF.

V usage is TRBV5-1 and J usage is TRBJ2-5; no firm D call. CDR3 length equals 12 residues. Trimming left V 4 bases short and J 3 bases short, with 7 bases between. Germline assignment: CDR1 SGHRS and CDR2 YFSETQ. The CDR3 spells CASSEYEETQYF. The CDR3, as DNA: TGCGCCAGCAGCGAGTACGAAGAGACCCAGTACTTC. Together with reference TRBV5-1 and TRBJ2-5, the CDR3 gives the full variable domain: KAGVTQTPRYLIKTRGQQVTLSCSPISGHRSVSWYQQTPGQGLQFLFEYFSETQRNKGNFPGRFSGRQFSNSRSEMNVSTLELGDSALYLCASSEYEETQYFGPGTRLLVL.

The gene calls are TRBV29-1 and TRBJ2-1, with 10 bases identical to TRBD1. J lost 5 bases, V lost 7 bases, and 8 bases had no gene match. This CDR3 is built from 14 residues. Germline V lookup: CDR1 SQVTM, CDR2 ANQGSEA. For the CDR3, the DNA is TGCAGCGGTCTTCGGGACAGGGGCCACAATGAGCAGTTCTTC. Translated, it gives CSGLRDRGHNEQFF.

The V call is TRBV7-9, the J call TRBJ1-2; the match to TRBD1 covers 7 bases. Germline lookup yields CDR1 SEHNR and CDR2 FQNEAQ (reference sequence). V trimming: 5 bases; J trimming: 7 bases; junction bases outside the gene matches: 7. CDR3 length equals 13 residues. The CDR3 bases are TGTGCCAGCAGCAAGGACAGGACCACTGGCTACACCTTC. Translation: CASSKDRTTGYTF.

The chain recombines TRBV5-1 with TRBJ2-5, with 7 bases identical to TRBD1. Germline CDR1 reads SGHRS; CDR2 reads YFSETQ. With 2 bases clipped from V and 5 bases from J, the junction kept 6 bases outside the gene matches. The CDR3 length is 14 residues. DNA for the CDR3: TGCGCCAGCAGCTTCGCAGGGGGTCAGGAGACCCAGTACTTC. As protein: CASSFAGGQETQYF. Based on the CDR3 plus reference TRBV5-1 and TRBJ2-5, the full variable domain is KAGVTQTPRYLIKTRGQQVTLSCSPISGHRSVSWYQQTPGQGLQFLFEYFSETQRNKGNFPGRFSGRQFSNSRSEMNVSTLELGDSALYLCASSFAGGQETQYFGPGTRLLVL.

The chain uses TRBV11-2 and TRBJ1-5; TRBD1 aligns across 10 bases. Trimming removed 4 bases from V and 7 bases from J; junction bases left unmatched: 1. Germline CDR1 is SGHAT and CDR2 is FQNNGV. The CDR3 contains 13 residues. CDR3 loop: CASSWDRGQPQHF. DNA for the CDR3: TGTGCCAGCAGCTGGGACAGGGGACAGCCCCAGCATTTT.

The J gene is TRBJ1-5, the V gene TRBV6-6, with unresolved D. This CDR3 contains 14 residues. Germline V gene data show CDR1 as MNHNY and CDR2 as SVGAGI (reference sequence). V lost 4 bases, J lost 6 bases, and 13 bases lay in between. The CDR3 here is CASSSFVGRQPQHF. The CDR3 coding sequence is TGTGCCAGCAGTTCATTTGTGGGTCGTCAGCCCCAGCATTTT.